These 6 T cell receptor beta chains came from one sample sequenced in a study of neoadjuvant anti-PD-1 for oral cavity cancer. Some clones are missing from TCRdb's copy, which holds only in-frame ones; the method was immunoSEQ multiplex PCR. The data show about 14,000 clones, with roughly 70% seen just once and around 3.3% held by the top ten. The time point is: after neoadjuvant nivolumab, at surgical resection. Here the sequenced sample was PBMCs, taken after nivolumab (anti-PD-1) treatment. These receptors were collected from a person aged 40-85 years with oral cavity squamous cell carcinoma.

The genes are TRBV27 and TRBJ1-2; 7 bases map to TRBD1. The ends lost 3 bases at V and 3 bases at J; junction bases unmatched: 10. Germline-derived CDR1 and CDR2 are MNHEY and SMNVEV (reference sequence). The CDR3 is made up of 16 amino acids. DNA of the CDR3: TGTGCCAGCAGTTTTACAGGGGCAGGGAGGGACTATGGCTACACCTTC. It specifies CASSFTGAGRDYGYTF.

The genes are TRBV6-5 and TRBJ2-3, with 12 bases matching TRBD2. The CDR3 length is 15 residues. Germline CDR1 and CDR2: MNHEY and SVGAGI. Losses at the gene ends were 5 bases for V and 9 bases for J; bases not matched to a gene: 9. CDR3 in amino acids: CASSPQLAGGLTQYF. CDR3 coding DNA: TGTGCCAGCAGTCCCCAACTAGCGGGAGGCCTCACGCAGTATTTT.

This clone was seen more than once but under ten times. In DNA form, the CDR3 reads TGTGCCAGCAGTTTAGCCCCTGGAGTAGCCAAAAACATTCAGTACTTC. This gives the protein CASSLAPGVAKNIQYF. The rearrangement links TRBV27 to TRBJ2-4; D gene unclear. V lost 2 bases and J 0 bases, leaving 11 bases between the germline ends. The length of the CDR3 is 16 residues. Germline V gene lookup returns CDR1 MNHEY and CDR2 SMNVEV (reference sequence).

DNA of the CDR3: TGTGCCAGCAGCTTAGAGGGGCCTGGGGCCAACGTCCTGACTTTC. Translation: CASSLEGPGANVLTF. The chain combines TRBV5-6 with TRBJ2-6, with D perhaps matching TRBD1 or TRBD2 (5 bases each). Germline assignment: CDR1 SGHDT and CDR2 YYEEEE. The length of the CDR3 is 15 residues. The V gene lost 2 bases and the J gene lost 2 bases, with 8 bases spanning the gap.

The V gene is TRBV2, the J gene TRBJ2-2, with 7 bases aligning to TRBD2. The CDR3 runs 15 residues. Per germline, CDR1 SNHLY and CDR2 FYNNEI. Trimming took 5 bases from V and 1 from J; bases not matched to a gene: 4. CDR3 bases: TGTGCCAGCAGTATACGGGAGGTGAACACCGGGGAGCTGTTTTTT. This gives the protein CASSIREVNTGELFF. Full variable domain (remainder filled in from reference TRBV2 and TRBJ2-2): EPEVTQTPSHQVTQMGQEVILRCVPISNHLYFYWYRQILGQKVEFLVSFYNNEISEKSEIFDDQFSVERPDGSNFTLKIRSTKLEDSAMYFCASSIREVNTGELFFGEGSRLTVL.

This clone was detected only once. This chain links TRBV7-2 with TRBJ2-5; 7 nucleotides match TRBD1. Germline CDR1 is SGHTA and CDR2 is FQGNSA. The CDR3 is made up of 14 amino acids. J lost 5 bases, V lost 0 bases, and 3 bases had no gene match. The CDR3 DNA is TGTGCCAGCAGCTTAGCAGGGGGCCGGGAGACCCAGTACTTC. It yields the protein CASSLAGGRETQYF.